This record looks at one T cell receptor (beta chain) sequence and its context. Its cognate antigen has yet to be identified. Multiplex PCR with a touch-down protocol amplified TRB rearrangements, with the TRB-A and TRB-B primer pools combined in a single tube. Illumina adapters and sample indices were added to the amplicons through two consecutive PCR reactions using Phusion HS II polymerase. The amplicons were purified from gel with the NucleoSpin Gel and PCR Clean-up kit, after which the amplicons were quantified by Qubit and checked for quality on an Agilent 2100 Bioanalyzer. Sequencing of the libraries was performed on an Illumina MiSeq with 600-cycle, single-indexed, paired-end runs. In the original analysis: MiXCR version 2.1.12 with the default MiXCR reference library was used to align and assemble TRB reads. A clone was defined by each unique CDR3 nucleotide sequence, and the analysis included only productive sequences with two or more reads. Repertoire diversity was assessed by alpha-parameterized diversity profiles (alpha 0 to 5), including Shannon (alpha 1) and Simpson (alpha 2) indices, computed with an R script. The tcR package was used to compute combinatorial TRB VJ usage, which was then compared between cohorts by principal component analysis with ade4. GLIPH clustering of TCRbeta CDR3s was carried out on cohort pairs matched by age and read depth, and cluster frequencies were compared by Wilcoxon test. Each entry corresponds to one CDR3 protein sequence from reads that TCRdb reprocessed, and DNA is not given. These V and J calls are TCRdb output, not the study's own analysis. The sample's records list about 1,400 distinct CDR3 sequences. In total, the top ten clones hold roughly 31% of the sample.

The sample comes from a study of T cell clusters in autoimmune cytopenias (dated by TCRdb to about 2019). With respect to the entire study: TRB sequencing reached a median depth of around 52,000 reads per sample and yielded a median of approximately 2,400 distinct TRB clonotypes per sample. Peripheral blood TRB and IGH repertoires were sequenced in autoimmune cytopenia patients at active disease and during treatment follow-up, alongside healthy, CLL and autoimmune hepatitis controls. The study was designed to test whether a disease-specific immune repertoire signature usable as a blood-based biomarker is carried by autoimmune cytopenia patients. Study-wide conclusions, independent of this receptor: The T cell clusters were defined in silico only, and their functional role remained to be validated experimentally. Compared with active autoimmune hepatitis patients, healthy donors had almost three times as many exclusive TRB clusters, a finding consistent with an autoimmunity-wide signature. In the comparison of secondary cytopenia with CLL, no cluster-lack signature showed up, apparently because the dominant lymphoma-associated repertoire masked the signature. A lack of physiological T cell clusters in primary autoimmune cytopenia patients was suggested by GLIPH, as 51 clusters were found to be exclusive to healthy donors versus roughly 16 exclusive to patients. TRB repertoire shifts, with less even repertoires in secondary cytopenia and CLL, mostly reflected lymphoma bias rather than autoimmunity.

Spanning cysteine to phenylalanine, the CDR3 consists of 16 amino acids. The coding DNA is unavailable. As encoded in the germline V gene (reference sequence), CDR1 is SGHKS while CDR2 is YYEKEE. TRB amplification used approximately 230 ng of peripheral blood genomic DNA, tens of thousands of genome equivalents, per sample. Sample: peripheral blood. The V and J segments used are TRBV5-5 and TRBJ2-3; TCRdb indicates TRBD1, and absent DNA this call remains unverified. The sequence came from a human donor with an autoimmune cytopenia or autoimmune hepatitis (not recorded which). The CDR3 is CASSPRTGGPTDTQYF.